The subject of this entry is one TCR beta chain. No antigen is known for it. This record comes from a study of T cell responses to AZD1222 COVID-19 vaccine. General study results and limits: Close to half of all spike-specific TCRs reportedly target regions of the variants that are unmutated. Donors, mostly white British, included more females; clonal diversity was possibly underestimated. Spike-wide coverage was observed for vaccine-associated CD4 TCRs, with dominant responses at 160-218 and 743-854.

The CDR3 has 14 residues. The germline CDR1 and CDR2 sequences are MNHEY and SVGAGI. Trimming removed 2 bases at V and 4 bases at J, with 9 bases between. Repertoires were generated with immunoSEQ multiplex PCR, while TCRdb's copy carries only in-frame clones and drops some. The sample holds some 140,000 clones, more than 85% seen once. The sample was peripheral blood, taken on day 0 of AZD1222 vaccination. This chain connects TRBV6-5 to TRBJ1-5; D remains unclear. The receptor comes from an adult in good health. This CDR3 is CASSYVGGNQPQHF. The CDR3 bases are TGTGCCAGCAGTTACGTGGGAGGTAATCAGCCCCAGCATTTT.